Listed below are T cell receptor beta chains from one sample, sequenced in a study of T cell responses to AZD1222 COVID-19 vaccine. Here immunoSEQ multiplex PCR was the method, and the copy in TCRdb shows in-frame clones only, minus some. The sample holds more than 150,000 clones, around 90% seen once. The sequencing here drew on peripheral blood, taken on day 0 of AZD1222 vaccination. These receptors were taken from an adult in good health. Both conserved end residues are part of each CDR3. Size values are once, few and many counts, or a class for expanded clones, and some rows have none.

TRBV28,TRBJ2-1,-,CASTKSSGTNEQFF
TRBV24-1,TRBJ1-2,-,CATSDSLHINYGYTF
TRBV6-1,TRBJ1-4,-,CASSTYTLKNEKLFF
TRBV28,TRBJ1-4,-,CASSYLTGGGEKLFF
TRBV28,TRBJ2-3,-,CASSLGTSGRPDTQYF
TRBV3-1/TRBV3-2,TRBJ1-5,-,CASSQGDREGESNQPQHF
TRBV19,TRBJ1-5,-,CASSTRDRRNQPQHF
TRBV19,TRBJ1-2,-,CASSPRATRGYTF
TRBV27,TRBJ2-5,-,CASSPSRRTQETQYF
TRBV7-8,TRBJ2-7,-,CASSLAWTSGAGEQYF
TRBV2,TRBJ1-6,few,CASSAVQAYNSPLHF
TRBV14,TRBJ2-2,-,CASSRLGIGNGELFF
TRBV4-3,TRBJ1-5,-,CASSQDTQTDQPQHF
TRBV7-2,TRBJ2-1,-,CASSLTSGSNEQFF
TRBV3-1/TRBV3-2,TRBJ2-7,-,CASSQDTSGRYEQYF
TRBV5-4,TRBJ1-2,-,CASTVGQLGGYTF
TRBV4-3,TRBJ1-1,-,CASSFSRMNTEAFF
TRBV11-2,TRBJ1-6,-,CASNPGFLESPLHF
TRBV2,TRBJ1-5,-,CASGTGNTISNQPQHF
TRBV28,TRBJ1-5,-,CASSISWRGNQPQHF
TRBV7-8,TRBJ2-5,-,CASSLADQETQYF
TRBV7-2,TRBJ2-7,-,CASSSEPPGLDTYEQYF
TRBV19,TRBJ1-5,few,CASSTQGSTQPQHF
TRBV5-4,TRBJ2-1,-,CASSLDLGTVVNEQFF
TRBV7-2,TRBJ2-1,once,CASSLGVGEQFF
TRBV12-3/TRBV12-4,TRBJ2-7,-,CASSRGLIYEQYF
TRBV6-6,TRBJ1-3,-,CASAPTGSGNTIYF
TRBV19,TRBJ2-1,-,CASSMGGSRNEQFF
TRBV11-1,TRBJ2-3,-,CASSPTGLATDTQYF
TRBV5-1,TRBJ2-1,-,CASSFARVASGGNNEQFF
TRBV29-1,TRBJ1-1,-,CSGLGGQGSNTEAFF
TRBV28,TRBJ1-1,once,CASSPGSRVVGGTEAFF
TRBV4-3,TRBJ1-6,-,CASSQVTLGGAPLHF
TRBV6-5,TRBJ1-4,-,CASSYGGQAGEKLFF
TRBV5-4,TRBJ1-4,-,CASSLRQGGRNEKLFF
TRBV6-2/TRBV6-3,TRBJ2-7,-,CASTPGDREQYF
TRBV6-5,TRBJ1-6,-,CASSYRGIDNSPLHF
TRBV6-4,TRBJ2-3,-,CASSLRGGPDTQYF
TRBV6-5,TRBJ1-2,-,CASREGADNYGYTF
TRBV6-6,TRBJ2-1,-,CASSQGPRRGNEQFF
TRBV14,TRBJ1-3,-,CDRIPDRFCSGNTIYF